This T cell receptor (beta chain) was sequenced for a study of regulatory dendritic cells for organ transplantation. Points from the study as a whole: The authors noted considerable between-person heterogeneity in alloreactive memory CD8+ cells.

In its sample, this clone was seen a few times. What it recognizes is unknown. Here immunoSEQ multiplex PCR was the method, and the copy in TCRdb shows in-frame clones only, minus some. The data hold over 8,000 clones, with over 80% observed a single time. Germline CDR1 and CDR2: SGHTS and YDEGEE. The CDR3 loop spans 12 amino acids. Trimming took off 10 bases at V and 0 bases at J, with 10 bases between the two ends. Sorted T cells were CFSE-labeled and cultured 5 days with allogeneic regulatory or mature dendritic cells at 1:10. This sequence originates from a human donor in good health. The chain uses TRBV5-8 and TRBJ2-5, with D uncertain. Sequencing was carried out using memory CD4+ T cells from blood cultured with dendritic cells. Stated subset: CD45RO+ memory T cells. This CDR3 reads CAGNSNQETQYF. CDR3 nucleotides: TGTGCCGGAAATAGCAACCAAGAGACCCAGTACTTC.